A single sample gave rise to the 14 T cell receptor beta chains below, sequenced in a study of CD8+ T cells in alopecia areata. It was cDNA, reverse transcribed from extracted RNA, that served as the sequencing template. Clones were read by immunoSEQ multiplex PCR, and TCRdb kept only the in-frame ones, dropping some. Listed here are more than 250,000 clones without any singletons, the top ten holding about 1.1%. Pooled cells of cutaneous lymph node origin were sorted on CD4, CD8alpha, NKG2D, NKG2ACE and other markers. Sample: CD4+ T cells sorted from a lymph node. These receptors were collected from a C3H/HeJ mouse with alopecia areata. This strain's MHC haplotype is H2-k.

Comment on this clone: Gene names are the mouse ones. The missing CDR3 end, 4 residues past where the read stops, is filled in from the germline J gene. This rearrangement joins TRBV13-1 to TRBJ1-1; D gene ambiguous. The ends were cut back, 0 bases at V and 1 base at J, with 7 bases in the middle. The CDR3 runs to 14 residues. CDR1 NSHNY and CDR2 SYGAGN come from the germline V gene. CDR3 sequence: CASSDARKNTEVFF. The DNA read from the CDR3 is TGTGCCAGCAGTGATGCCAGAAAAAACACA.

Only a few counts were recorded for this clone. The gene symbols are mouse symbols. The read ends 4 residues shy of where the CDR3 ends; the end is completed using the germline J gene. This chain links TRBV17 with TRBJ2-7; 12 bases match TRBD2. Germline CDR1 is MNHDT and CDR2 is YYDKIL. CDR3 size: 15 residues. J gave up 2 bases and V 6 bases, and 5 bases lay outside the gene matches. The CDR3: CASSRLGGRTYEQYF. The DNA read from the CDR3 is TGTGCTAGCAGCCGACTGGGGGGGCGCACCTAT.

The sample holds a few counts of this clone. Each gene name is a mouse one. The read ends 4 residues shy of where the CDR3 ends; the end is completed using the germline J gene. The chain combines TRBV13-3 with TRBJ2-7; tentative D call: TRBD1 (6 bases). From germline, CDR1 is NNHDY and CDR2 SYVADS. Trimming stripped 1 base from V and 0 bases from J, with 8 bases between. The CDR3 totals 14 residues. The CDR3 spells CASSDRGGSYEQYF. Incomplete CDR3 DNA: TGTGCCAGCAGTGATAGAGGGGGCTCCTAT.

This clone has just a few counts. Gene names denote mouse genes. Read sequence stops 4 residues before the CDR3 end, and the germline J gene provides the missing end. V gene TRBV13-2 combines with J gene TRBJ1-1, with 9 positions matching TRBD1. Unmatched junction bases numbered 2, after V lost 6 bases and J lost 2 bases. The CDR3 length is 13 residues. Germline loops: CDR1 NNHNN, CDR2 SYGAGS (reference sequence). The CDR3 sequence is CASVDRGNTEVFF. Incomplete CDR3 DNA: TGTGCCAGCGTGGACAGGGGTAACACA.

On this clone: Mouse germline and gene names are used. Coverage ceases 4 residues before the CDR3 finishes, and the germline J gene fills in the end. The chain links TRBV1 to TRBJ2-1, with 10 bases lining up with TRBD1. The length of the CDR3 is 15 residues. Germline V CDR1 and CDR2: NSQYPW, LRSPGD (reference sequence). Incomplete CDR3 DNA: TGCACCTGCAGTGCAGAGACAGGGGGCTGGGCT. It codes for CTCSAETGGWA. The whole CDR3 sequence reads CTCSAETGGWAEQFF.

Regarding this clone: The germline and genes are mouse ones. Read coverage stops 4 residues before the CDR3 terminus; the germline J gene supplies the remainder. V usage is TRBV5 and J usage is TRBJ2-2, with 10 bases matching TRBD2. The CDR3 spans 16 residues. The V segment lost 1 base and the J segment 3 bases; nucleotides outside the gene matches: 2. The germline V gene encodes CDR1 LGHNA and CDR2 YNLKQL (reference sequence). The covered CDR3 bases are TGTGCCAGCAGCCAAGCCTGGGGGGGCGACACCGGG. This gives the protein CASSQAWGGDTG. The CDR3 reads in full as CASSQAWGGDTGQLYF.

In this sample, this clone turned up a few times. Germline and genes here are mouse. CDR3 amino acids: CTCSAVGTGGGSQNTLYF. The CDR3 DNA, read in part, is TGCACCTGCAGTGCAGTAGGGACTGGGGGGGGTAGTCAAAAC. The V call is TRBV1, the J call TRBJ2-4; 13 positions match TRBD2. The sequenced fragment ends 4 residues before the CDR3 boundary, so the rest is inferred from the germline J gene. The ends lost 1 base at V and 0 bases at J; junction bases unmatched: 4. Looked up from germline, CDR1 is NSQYPW and CDR2 is LRSPGD (reference sequence). This CDR3 is 18 amino acids long.

In this sample, this clone turned up a few times. Gene names are mouse gene names. The read finishes 4 residues shy of the CDR3 end, and the germline J gene is used to complete it. This sequence joins TRBV1 and TRBJ2-2; TRBD1 is a possible D gene (5 bases). The germline V and J ends were trimmed by 0 bases and 0 bases, with 11 bases remaining between them. The V gene's germline CDR1 is NSQYPW and CDR2 LRSPGD (reference sequence). The CDR3 contains 17 residues. CDR3 region: CTCSADLQGANTGQLYF. The covered CDR3 bases are TGCACCTGCAGTGCAGATCTCCAGGGAGCAAACACCGGG.

For this clone: Gene and germline names: mouse. The read ends 4 residues before the CDR3 terminus; that terminus is restored from the germline J gene. The gene calls are TRBV19 and TRBJ2-1, with D perhaps TRBD1 (6 bases). Per the germline V gene, CDR1 is FNHDT and CDR2 is SITEND (reference sequence). The CDR3 runs 12 residues. V lost 10 bases, J lost 3 bases, and 11 bases lay in between. This CDR3 is CADGTLYAEQFF. The sequenced part of the CDR3 DNA is TGTGCCGACGGGACACTCTATGCT.

This clone was detected only a few times. The genes and germline here are from mouse. Read sequence stops 4 residues before the CDR3 end, and the germline J gene provides the missing end. V gene TRBV31 combines with J gene TRBJ1-2; 9 bases match TRBD1. CDR1 GKSSPN and CDR2 SITVG come from the germline V gene. The CDR3 totals 15 residues. J was trimmed by 3 bases and V by 3 bases; bases with no gene match: 8. The part of the CDR3 DNA that was read is TGTGCCTGGAGGCATCCGGGACAGGGAGACTCC. Its protein product is CAWRHPGQGDS. The CDR3 reads in full as CAWRHPGQGDSDYTF.

About this clone itself: Any gene name here is a mouse gene name. The read terminates 4 residues ahead of where the CDR3 ends, so the germline J gene completes it. V gene TRBV13-1 combines with J gene TRBJ2-2, with 9 bases matching TRBD1. Germline V CDR1 and CDR2: NSHNY, SYGAGN. The CDR3 extends over 15 amino acids. V was pared by 1 base and J by 6 bases, with 4 bases of the junction left unmatched. The DNA read from the CDR3 is TGTGCCAGCAGTGATACCGGGACAGGGCCCGGG. This gives the protein CASSDTGTGPG. From start to end, the CDR3 is CASSDTGTGPGQLYF.

To note about this clone: All gene names here are mouse names. The missing CDR3 end, 4 residues past where the read stops, is filled in from the germline J gene. The chain joins TRBV13-2 to TRBJ2-3; 8 nucleotides align to TRBD2. Trimming took 0 bases from V and 0 from J; bases not matched to a gene: 3. The CDR3 has 16 residues. CDR1 NNHNN and CDR2 SYGAGS come from the germline V gene (reference sequence). The sequenced part of the CDR3 DNA is TGTGCCAGCGGTGATGTTGGGGGGGGGAGTGCAGAA. Protein product: CASGDVGGGSAE. The complete CDR3 sequence is CASGDVGGGSAETLYF.

As for this clone: The genes and germline here are from mouse. The read finishes 4 residues shy of the CDR3 end, and the germline J gene is used to complete it. The rearrangement links TRBV19 to TRBJ2-3; 8 bases map to TRBD2. The CDR3 contains 15 residues. V gave up 5 bases and J gave up 0 bases; unmatched junction bases: 5. Germline CDR1 is FNHDT and CDR2 is SITEND (reference sequence). The CDR3 region is CASSLGTGSAETLYF. The covered CDR3 bases are TGTGCCAGCAGCCTCGGGACTGGTAGTGCAGAA.

For this clone: Mouse gene names apply. The read halts 3 residues ahead of the CDR3 end, with the missing end drawn from the germline J gene. This chain links TRBV19 with TRBJ1-6; 7 bases line up with TRBD1. TRBJ1-6 qualifies as an ORF whose function is uncertain. The CDR3 loop spans 17 amino acids. In germline, CDR1 is FNHDT, CDR2 SITEND (reference sequence). Germline trimming cut 4 bases from V and 0 bases from J; bases unmatched to any gene: 7. Here the CDR3 reads CASSFVYRGSYNSPLYF. CDR3 DNA, as far as it was read: TGTGCCAGCAGTTTCGTCTACAGGGGTTCCTATAATTCGCCC.